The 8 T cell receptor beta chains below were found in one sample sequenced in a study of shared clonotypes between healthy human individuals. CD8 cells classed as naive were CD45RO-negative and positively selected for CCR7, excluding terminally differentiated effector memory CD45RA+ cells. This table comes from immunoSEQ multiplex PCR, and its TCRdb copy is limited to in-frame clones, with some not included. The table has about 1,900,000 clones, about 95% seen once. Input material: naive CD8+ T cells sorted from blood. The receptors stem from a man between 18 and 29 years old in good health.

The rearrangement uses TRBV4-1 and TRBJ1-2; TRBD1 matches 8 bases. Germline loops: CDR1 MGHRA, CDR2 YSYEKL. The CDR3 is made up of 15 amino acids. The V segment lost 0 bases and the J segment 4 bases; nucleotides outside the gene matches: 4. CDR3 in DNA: TGCGCCAGCAGCCAAGACAGGGGGCAGGCCTATGGCTACACCTTC. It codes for CASSQDRGQAYGYTF.

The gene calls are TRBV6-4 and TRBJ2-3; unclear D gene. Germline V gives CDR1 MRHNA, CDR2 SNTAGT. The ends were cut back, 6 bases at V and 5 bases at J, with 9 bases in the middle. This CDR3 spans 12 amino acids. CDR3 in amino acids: CASSAQQDTQYF. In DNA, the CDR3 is TGTGCCAGCAGCGCCCAACAAGATACGCAGTATTTT.

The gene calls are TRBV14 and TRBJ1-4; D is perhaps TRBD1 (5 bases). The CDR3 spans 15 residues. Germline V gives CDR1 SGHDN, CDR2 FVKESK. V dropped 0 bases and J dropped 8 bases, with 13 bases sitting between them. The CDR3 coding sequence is TGTGCCAGCAGCCAAGACGCAGGGTGGGGAGAAAAACTGTTTTTT. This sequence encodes CASSQDAGWGEKLFF.

CDR3 region: CSVAGGSSSYEQYF. The CDR3 nucleotides are TGCAGCGTCGCCGGGGGGAGCTCTTCCTACGAGCAGTACTTC. The V call is TRBV29-1, the J call TRBJ2-7; TRBD2 matches 7 bases. V was pared by 6 bases and J by 1 base, with 9 bases of the junction left unmatched. The CDR3 is 14 residues long. Per germline, CDR1 SQVTM and CDR2 ANQGSEA.

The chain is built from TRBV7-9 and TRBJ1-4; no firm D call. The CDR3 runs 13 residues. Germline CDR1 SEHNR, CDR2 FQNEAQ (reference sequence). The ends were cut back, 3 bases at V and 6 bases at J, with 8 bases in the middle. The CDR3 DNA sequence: TGTGCCAGCAGCTTGGACCCGGATGAAAAACTGTTTTTT. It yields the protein CASSLDPDEKLFF.

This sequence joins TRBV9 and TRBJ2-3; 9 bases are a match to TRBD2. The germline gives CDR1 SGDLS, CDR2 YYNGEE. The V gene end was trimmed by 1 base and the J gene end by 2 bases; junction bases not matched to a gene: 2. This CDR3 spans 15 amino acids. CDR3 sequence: CASSVSGLATDTQYF. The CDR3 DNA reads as TGTGCCAGCAGCGTATCGGGACTAGCCACAGATACGCAGTATTTT.

CDR3: CASSYYGGDRDQPQHF. CDR3 coding DNA: TGTGCCAGCAGTTATTACGGGGGGGACAGAGATCAGCCCCAGCATTTT. V gene TRBV6-6 combines with J gene TRBJ1-5; 7 bases are shared with TRBD1. The CDR3 has 16 amino acids. The ends lost 3 bases at V and 5 bases at J; junction bases unmatched: 10. CDR1 is MNHNY and CDR2 is SVGAGI in the germline V gene (reference sequence).

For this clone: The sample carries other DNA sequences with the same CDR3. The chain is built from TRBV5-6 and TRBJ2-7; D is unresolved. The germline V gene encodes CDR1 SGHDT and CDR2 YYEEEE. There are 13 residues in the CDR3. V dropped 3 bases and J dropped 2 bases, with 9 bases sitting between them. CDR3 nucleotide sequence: TGTGCCAGCAGCTCCACCCCTCCCTACGAGCAGTACTTC. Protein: CASSSTPPYEQYF.